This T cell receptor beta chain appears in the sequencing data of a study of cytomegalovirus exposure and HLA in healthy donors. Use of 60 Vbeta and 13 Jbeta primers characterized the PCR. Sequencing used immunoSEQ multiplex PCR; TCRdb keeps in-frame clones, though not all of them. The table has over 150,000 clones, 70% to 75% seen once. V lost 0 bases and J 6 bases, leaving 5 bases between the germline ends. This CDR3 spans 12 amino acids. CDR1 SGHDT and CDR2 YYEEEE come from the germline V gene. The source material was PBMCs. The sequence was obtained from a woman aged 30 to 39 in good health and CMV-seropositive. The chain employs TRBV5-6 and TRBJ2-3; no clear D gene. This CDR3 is CASSLGADTQYF. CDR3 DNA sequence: TGTGCCAGCAGCTTGGGCGCCGATACGCAGTATTTT.